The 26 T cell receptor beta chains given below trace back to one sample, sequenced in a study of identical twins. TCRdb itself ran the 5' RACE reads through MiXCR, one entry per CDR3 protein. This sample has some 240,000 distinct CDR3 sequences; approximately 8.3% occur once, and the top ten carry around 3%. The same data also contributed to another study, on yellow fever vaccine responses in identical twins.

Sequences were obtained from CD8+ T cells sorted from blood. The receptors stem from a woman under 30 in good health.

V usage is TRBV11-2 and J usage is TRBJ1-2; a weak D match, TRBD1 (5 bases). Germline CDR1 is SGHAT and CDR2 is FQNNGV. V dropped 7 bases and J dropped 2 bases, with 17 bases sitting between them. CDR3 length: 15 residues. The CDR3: CASTGRREGNYGYTF. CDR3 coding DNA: TGTGCCAGCACCGGCCGCCGCGAGGGGAACTATGGCTACACCTTC. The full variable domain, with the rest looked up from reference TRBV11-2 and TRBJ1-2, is EAGVAQSPRYKIIEKRQSVAFWCNPISGHATLYWYQQILGQGPKLLIQFQNNGVVDDSQLPKDRFSAERLKGVDSTLKIQPAKLEDSAVYLCASTGRREGNYGYTFGSGTRLTVV.

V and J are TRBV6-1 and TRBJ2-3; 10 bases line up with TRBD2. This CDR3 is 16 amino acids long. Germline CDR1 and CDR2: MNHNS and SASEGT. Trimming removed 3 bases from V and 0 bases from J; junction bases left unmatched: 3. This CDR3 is CASSEEAGGSTDTQYF. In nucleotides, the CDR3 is TGTGCCAGCAGTGAGGAAGCGGGGGGGAGCACAGATACGCAGTATTTT.

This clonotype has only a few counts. The CDR3 DNA sequence: TGTGCCAGCACGGACAGGTTGAACACTGAAGCTTTCTTT. Translated, it gives CASTDRLNTEAFF. The V call is TRBV27, the J call TRBJ1-1; TRBD1 aligns across 7 bases. Germline CDR1 MNHEY, CDR2 SMNVEV (reference sequence). CDR3 length: 13 residues. The V gene end was trimmed by 7 bases and the J gene end by 0 bases; junction bases not matched to a gene: 2.

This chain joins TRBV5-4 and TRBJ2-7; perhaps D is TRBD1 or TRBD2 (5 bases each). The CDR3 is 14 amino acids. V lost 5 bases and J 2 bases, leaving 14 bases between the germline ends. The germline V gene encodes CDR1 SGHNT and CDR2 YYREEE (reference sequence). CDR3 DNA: TGTGCCAGCAGGTCCGGGACGGACCCCTACGAGCAGTACTTC. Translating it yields CASRSGTDPYEQYF.

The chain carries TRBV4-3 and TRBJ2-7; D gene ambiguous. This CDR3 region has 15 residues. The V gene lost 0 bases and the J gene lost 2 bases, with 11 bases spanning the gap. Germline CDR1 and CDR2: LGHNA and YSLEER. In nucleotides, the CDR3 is TGCGCCAGCAGCCAAGAGGGCTCGGGTCCCTACGAGCAGTACTTC. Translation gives CASSQEGSGPYEQYF.

The chain's CDR3 is CASSPLGEAYEQYF. The CDR3 DNA follows: TGTGCCAGCAGTCCATTGGGAGAGGCCTACGAGCAGTACTTC. The chain employs TRBV27 and TRBJ2-7; a weak D match, TRBD2 (5 bases). The CDR3 sequence is 14 residues long. CDR1 is MNHEY and CDR2 is SMNVEV in the germline V gene (reference sequence). V lost 5 bases to trimming and J lost 2 bases, with 13 bases between them.

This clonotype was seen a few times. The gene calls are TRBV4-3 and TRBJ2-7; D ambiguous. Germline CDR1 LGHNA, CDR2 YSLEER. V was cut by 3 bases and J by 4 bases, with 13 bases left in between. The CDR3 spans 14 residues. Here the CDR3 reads CASSQHLLGYEQYF. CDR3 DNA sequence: TGCGCCAGCAGCCAGCATTTATTGGGGTACGAGCAGTACTTC.

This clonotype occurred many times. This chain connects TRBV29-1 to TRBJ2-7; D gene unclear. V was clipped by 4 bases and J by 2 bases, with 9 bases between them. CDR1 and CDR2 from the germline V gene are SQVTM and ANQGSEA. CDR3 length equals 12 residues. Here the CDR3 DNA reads TGCAGCGTTGTATGGGAAACCTACGAGCAGTACTTC. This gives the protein CSVVWETYEQYF.

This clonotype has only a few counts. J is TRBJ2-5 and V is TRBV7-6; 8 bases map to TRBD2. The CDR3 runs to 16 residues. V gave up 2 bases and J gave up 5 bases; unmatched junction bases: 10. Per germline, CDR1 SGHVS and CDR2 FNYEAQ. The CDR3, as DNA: TGTGCCAGCAGCTTATTTGGACGGGAGGGCCGGGAGACCCAGTACTTC. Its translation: CASSLFGREGRETQYF.

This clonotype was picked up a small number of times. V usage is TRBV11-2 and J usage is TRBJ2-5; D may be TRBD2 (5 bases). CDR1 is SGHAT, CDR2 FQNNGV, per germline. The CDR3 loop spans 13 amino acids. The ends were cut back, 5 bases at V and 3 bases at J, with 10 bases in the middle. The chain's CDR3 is CASSRAGKETQYF. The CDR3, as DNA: TGTGCCAGCAGCCGCGCCGGGAAAGAGACCCAGTACTTC.

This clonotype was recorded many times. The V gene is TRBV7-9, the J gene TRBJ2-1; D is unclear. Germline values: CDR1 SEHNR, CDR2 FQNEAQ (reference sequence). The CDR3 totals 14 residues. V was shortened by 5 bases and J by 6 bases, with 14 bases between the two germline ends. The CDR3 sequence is CASSLSTATNEQFF. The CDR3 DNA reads TGTGCCAGCAGCCTAAGTACCGCAACCAATGAGCAGTTCTTC.

CDR3 DNA: TGTGCCAGCAGTTTCCCAGCCGCCGGGGGGCAGTTCTTC. Translated: CASSFPAAGGQFF. V gene TRBV28 combines with J gene TRBJ2-1, with D perhaps TRBD2 (6 bases). Trimming removed 3 bases from V and 12 bases from J, with 15 bases in between. The CDR3 extends over 13 amino acids. Germline CDR1 MDHEN, CDR2 SYDVKM.

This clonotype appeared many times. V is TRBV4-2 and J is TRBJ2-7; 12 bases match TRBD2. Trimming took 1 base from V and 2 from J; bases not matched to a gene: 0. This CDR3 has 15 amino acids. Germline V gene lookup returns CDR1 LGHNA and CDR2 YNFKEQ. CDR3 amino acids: CASSQGTSGAYEQYF. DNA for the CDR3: TGTGCCAGCAGCCAAGGGACTAGCGGGGCCTACGAGCAGTACTTC.

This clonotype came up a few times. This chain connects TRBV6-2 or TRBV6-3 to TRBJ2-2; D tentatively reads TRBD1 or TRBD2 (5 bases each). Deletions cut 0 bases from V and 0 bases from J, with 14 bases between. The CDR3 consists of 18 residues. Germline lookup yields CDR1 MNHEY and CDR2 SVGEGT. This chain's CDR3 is CASSYSNTGTPNTGELFF. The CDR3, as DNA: TGTGCCAGCAGTTACTCAAATACCGGGACGCCGAACACCGGGGAGCTGTTTTTT.

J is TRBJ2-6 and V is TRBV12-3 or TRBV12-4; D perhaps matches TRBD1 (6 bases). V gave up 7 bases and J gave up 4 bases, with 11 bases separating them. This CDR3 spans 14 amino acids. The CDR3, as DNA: TGTGCCAGCAATACAGGGCCCGGGGCCAACGTCCTGACTTTC. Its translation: CASNTGPGANVLTF.

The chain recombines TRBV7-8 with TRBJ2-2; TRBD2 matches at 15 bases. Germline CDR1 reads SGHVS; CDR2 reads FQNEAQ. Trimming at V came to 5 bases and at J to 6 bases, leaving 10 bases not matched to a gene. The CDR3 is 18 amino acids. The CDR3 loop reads CASSPGLAGGPGPGELFF. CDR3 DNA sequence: TGTGCCAGCAGCCCGGGACTAGCGGGGGGCCCCGGACCCGGGGAGCTGTTTTTT.

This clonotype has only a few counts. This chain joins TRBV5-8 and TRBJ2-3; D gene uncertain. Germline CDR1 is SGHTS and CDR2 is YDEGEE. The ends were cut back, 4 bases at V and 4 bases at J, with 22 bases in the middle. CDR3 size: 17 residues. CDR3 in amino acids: CASSPVGYGTAADTQYF. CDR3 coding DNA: TGTGCCAGCAGCCCCGTGGGGTATGGTACCGCCGCAGATACGCAGTATTTT.

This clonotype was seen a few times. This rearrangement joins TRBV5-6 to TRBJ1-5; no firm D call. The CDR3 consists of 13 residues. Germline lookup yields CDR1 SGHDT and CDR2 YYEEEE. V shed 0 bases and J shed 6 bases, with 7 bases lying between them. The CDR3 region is CASSLGLSQPQHF. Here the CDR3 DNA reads TGTGCCAGCAGCTTGGGGCTTAGTCAGCCCCAGCATTTT.

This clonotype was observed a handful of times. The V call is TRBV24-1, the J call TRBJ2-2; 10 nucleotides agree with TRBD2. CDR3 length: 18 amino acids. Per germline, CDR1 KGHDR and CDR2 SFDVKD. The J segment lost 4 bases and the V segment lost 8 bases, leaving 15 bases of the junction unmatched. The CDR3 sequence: CATKGSTGLAASTGELFF. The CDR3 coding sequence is TGTGCCACCAAAGGGAGCACCGGACTAGCGGCTTCCACCGGGGAGCTGTTTTTT.

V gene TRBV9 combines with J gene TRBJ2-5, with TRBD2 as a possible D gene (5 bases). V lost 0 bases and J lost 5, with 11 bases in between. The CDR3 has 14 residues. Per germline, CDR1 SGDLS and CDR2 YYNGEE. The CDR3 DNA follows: TGTGCCAGCAGCGTAGCTCGGGGTTGGGAGACCCAGTACTTC. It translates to CASSVARGWETQYF.

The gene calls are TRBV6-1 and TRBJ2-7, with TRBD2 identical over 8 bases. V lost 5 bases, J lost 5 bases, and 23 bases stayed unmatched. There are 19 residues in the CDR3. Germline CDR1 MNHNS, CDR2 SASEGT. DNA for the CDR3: TGTGCCAGCAGTCCACAAGCGGGAGTAAACTACGGGACCCCTCACGAGCAGTACTTC. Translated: CASSPQAGVNYGTPHEQYF.

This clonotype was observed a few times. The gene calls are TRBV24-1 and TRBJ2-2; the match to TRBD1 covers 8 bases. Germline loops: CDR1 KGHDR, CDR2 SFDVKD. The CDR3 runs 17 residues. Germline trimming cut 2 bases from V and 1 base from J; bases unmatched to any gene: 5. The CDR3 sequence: CATSDSRTGKNTGELFF. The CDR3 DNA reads TGTGCCACCAGTGATTCCCGGACAGGGAAGAACACCGGGGAGCTGTTTTTT.

CDR3 in amino acids: CSASITGTGPQPQHF. The CDR3 bases are TGCAGTGCTAGTATAACCGGGACAGGGCCTCAGCCCCAGCATTTT. The genes are TRBV20-1 and TRBJ1-5; 9 bases are shared with TRBD1. V was pared by 3 bases and J by 6 bases, with 9 bases of the junction left unmatched. Germline values: CDR1 DFQATT, CDR2 SNEGSKA (reference sequence). This CDR3 region has 15 residues.

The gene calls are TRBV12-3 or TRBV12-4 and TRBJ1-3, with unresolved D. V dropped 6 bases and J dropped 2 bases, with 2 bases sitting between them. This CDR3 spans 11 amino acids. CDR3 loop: CASRTGNTIYF. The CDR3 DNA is TGTGCCAGCAGAACTGGAAACACCATATATTTT.

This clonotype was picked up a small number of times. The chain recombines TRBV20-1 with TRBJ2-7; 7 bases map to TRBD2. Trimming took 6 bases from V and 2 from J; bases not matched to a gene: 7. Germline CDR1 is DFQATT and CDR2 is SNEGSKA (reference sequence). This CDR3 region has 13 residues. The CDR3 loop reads CSAVLAQPYEQYF. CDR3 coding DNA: TGCAGTGCGGTACTAGCGCAGCCCTACGAGCAGTACTTC.

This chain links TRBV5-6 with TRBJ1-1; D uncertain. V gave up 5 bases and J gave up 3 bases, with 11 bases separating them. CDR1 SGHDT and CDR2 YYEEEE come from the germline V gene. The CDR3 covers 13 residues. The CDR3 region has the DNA TGTGCCAGCAGGCCAAACAGCTACACTGAAGCTTTCTTT. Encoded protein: CASRPNSYTEAFF. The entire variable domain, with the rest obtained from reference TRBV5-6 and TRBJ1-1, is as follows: DAGVTQSPTHLIKTRGQQVTLRCSPKSGHDTVSWYQQALGQGPQFIFQYYEEEERQRGNFPDRFSGHQFPNYSSELNVNALLLGDSALYLCASRPNSYTEAFFGQGTRLTVV.